Below are 27 T cell receptor beta chains sequenced from a single sample in a study of blood T cell repertoires in COVID-19. Assay: immunoSEQ multiplex PCR; the TCRdb copy retains only in-frame clones and omits some. This table has around 220,000 clones, 70% to 90% appearing once. The source material was peripheral blood. These receptors originate from a young man with active or convalescent COVID-19.

The chain couples TRBV30 to TRBJ2-1, with D unresolved. The V gene's germline CDR1 is GTSNPN and CDR2 SVGIG (reference sequence). The CDR3 sequence is 13 residues long. V was cut by 0 bases and J by 9 bases, with 12 bases left in between. DNA for the CDR3: TGTGCCTGGAGTGTACTGGGCGTAGGTGAGCAGTTCTTC. Amino acids: CAWSVLGVGEQFF.

The chain's CDR3 is CASSLRMRGARSGNTIYF. Here the CDR3 DNA reads TGTGCCAGCAGCTTGCGGATGCGGGGGGCACGCTCTGGAAACACCATATATTTT. The J gene is TRBJ1-3, the V gene TRBV5-4, with a possible D match to TRBD1 (6 bases). Germline V CDR1 and CDR2: SGHNT, YYREEE (reference sequence). CDR3 length: 18 residues. V shed 1 base and J shed 0 bases, with 17 bases lying between them.

This clone was seen a single time. This chain connects TRBV6-5 to TRBJ2-1; D possibly corresponds to TRBD1 (5 bases). Deletions cut 7 bases from V and 1 base from J, with 11 bases between. This CDR3 contains 14 residues. CDR1 and CDR2 from the germline V gene are MNHEY and SVGAGI. CDR3 coding DNA: TGTGCCAGCACCGAGGCAGGGTCCTACAATGAGCAGTTCTTC. Translation: CASTEAGSYNEQFF.

The chain couples TRBV14 to TRBJ1-1; D unresolved. In germline, CDR1 is SGHDN, CDR2 FVKESK. The length of the CDR3 is 15 residues. The germline V and J ends were trimmed by 2 bases and 1 base, with 11 bases remaining between them. In nucleotides, the CDR3 is TGTGCCAGCAGCCAATTTCGCCAGGAGAACACTGAAGCTTTCTTT. The encoded protein is CASSQFRQENTEAFF.

J is TRBJ2-7 and V is TRBV11-2; 8 nucleotides line up with TRBD1. The CDR3 is 14 amino acids. CDR1 is SGHAT and CDR2 is FQNNGV in the germline V gene. The junction had 5 bases not matched to a gene; V was cut back by 5 bases and J by 2 bases. The CDR3 DNA follows: TGTGCCAGCAGCGCGATACAGGGGGCCTACGAGCAGTACTTC. Its translation is CASSAIQGAYEQYF.

The chain combines TRBV10-2 with TRBJ2-7; D uncertain. This CDR3 is built from 13 residues. Trimming removed 10 bases from V and 4 bases from J, with 17 bases in between. CDR1 and CDR2 from the germline V gene are WSHSY and SAAADI. The CDR3, as DNA: TGCGCCATTAGACAAGCCTCATCATACGAGCAGTACTTC. Translating gives CAIRQASSYEQYF.

The rearrangement uses TRBV6-4 and TRBJ1-6, with a possible D match to TRBD1 (6 bases). CDR1 MRHNA and CDR2 SNTAGT come from the germline V gene. Trimming shortened V by 5 bases and J by 9 bases, and 11 bases separated the two germline ends. The CDR3 has 13 residues. CDR3 DNA sequence: TGTGCCAGCAGTACAGGGTGGGGTTCACCCCTCCACTTT. Residues: CASSTGWGSPLHF.

The V call is TRBV7-9, the J call TRBJ2-7, with 7 bases matching TRBD1. From germline, CDR1 is SEHNR and CDR2 FQNEAQ (reference sequence). The CDR3 extends over 15 amino acids. V trimming: 4 bases; J trimming: 4 bases; junction bases outside the gene matches: 10. CDR3 DNA sequence: TGTGCCAGCAGCTCCCGGAGACAGGGTGGGTACGAGCAGTACTTC. The encoded protein is CASSSRRQGGYEQYF.

This chain links TRBV7-6 with TRBJ1-4; D ambiguous. V was clipped by 5 bases and J by 6 bases, with 28 bases between them. The CDR3 covers 19 residues. From germline, CDR1 is SGHVS and CDR2 FNYEAQ. For the CDR3, the DNA is TGTGCCAGCAGCCCTACCTTAATTGAGAGCCTGAGCCTAGATGAAAAACTGTTTTTT. Translating it yields CASSPTLIESLSLDEKLFF.

The V gene is TRBV24-1, the J gene TRBJ2-1; 7 bases are a match to TRBD1. Looked up from germline, CDR1 is KGHDR and CDR2 is SFDVKD. The junction had 11 bases not matched to a gene; V was cut back by 4 bases and J by 0 bases. The length of the CDR3 is 18 residues. CDR3 protein: CATSDSRTGESSYNEQFF. The CDR3 coding sequence is TGTGCCACCAGTGACTCTAGGACAGGCGAGAGCTCCTACAATGAGCAGTTCTTC.

This rearrangement joins TRBV18 to TRBJ1-5, with D possibly being TRBD1 (5 bases). Trimming stripped 3 bases from V and 4 bases from J, with 16 bases between. CDR1 is KGHSH, CDR2 LQKENI, per germline. The CDR3 covers 16 residues. CDR3 loop: CASSPGSGPLNQPQHF. The DNA for the CDR3 is TGTGCCAGCTCACCCGGCTCAGGGCCCTTAAATCAGCCCCAGCATTTT.

V and J are TRBV30 and TRBJ1-4; a possible D gene is TRBD1 (5 bases). The CDR3 is 13 residues long. Trimming removed 1 base at V and 8 bases at J, with 11 bases between. Germline V gene data show CDR1 as GTSNPN and CDR2 as SVGIG (reference sequence). CDR3 DNA sequence: TGTGCCTGGAGTGGGGGGGGAGGAGAAAAACTGTTTTTT. Amino acids: CAWSGGGGEKLFF.

The chain employs TRBV9 and TRBJ2-5; TRBD2 matches at 9 bases. J gave up 0 bases and V 3 bases, and 3 bases lay outside the gene matches. The CDR3 runs to 15 residues. The germline CDR1 and CDR2 sequences are SGDLS and YYNGEE. In nucleotides, the CDR3 is TGTGCCAGCAGCGCTAGCGGGACGTACCAAGAGACCCAGTACTTC. Protein sequence: CASSASGTYQETQYF.

The J gene is TRBJ1-1, the V gene TRBV7-9, with D tentatively TRBD1 (5 bases). The germline V gene has CDR1 SEHNR and CDR2 FQNEAQ (reference sequence). The CDR3 is 14 amino acids. V was clipped by 2 bases and J by 10 bases, with 17 bases between them. CDR3 nucleotide sequence: TGTGCCAGCAGCTTACAGGGCTCTTCTCAATCAGCTTTCTTT. Its protein is CASSLQGSSQSAFF.

The rearrangement joins TRBV25-1 to TRBJ2-2, with 7 bases lining up with TRBD1. The junction had 5 bases not matched to a gene; V was cut back by 7 bases and J by 3 bases. CDR1 and CDR2 (germline): MGHDK, SYGVNS. The CDR3 totals 14 residues. The CDR3 loop is CASTGTDYTGELFF. The CDR3 region has the DNA TGTGCCAGCACCGGGACAGACTACACCGGGGAGCTGTTTTTT.

This clone was detected only once. The V and J genes are TRBV28 and TRBJ2-4; 12 bases fit TRBD2. CDR1 is MDHEN and CDR2 is SYDVKM in the germline V gene. The CDR3 consists of 16 residues. J gave up 0 bases and V 7 bases, and 4 bases lay outside the gene matches. The CDR3 coding sequence is TGTGCCAGCACCGAGGGACTAGCGGGAGCCAAAAACATTCAGTACTTC. Translating gives CASTEGLAGAKNIQYF.

As DNA, the CDR3 is TGTGCCAGCAGTTACACGGACAGGGGGCCTTACGAGCAGTACTTC. This codes for CASSYTDRGPYEQYF. J is TRBJ2-7 and V is TRBV6-5, with 11 bases identical to TRBD1. V dropped 2 bases and J dropped 4; count of bases not matched to a gene: 4. Germline loops: CDR1 MNHEY, CDR2 SVGAGI. This CDR3 spans 15 amino acids.

The chain recombines TRBV5-1 with TRBJ1-2; D ambiguous. Germline CDR1 and CDR2: SGHRS and YFSETQ. With 4 bases removed from V and 5 bases from J, the gap between germline ends came to 12 bases. The CDR3 spans 13 residues. CDR3 sequence: CASSIRTEYGYTF. CDR3 bases: TGCGCCAGCAGCATCAGGACTGAATATGGCTACACCTTC.

This clone occurred once. The chain couples TRBV6-2 or TRBV6-3 to TRBJ1-3, with 10 bases matching TRBD1. CDR1 and CDR2 from the germline V gene are MNHEY and SVGEGT. This CDR3 is built from 14 residues. V lost 5 bases to trimming and J lost 7 bases; unmatched junction nucleotides: 5. CDR3 bases: TGTGCCAGCAGTCAAGACAGGGGGCGGAACACCATATATTTT. The encoded protein is CASSQDRGRNTIYF.

The V call is TRBV29-1, the J call TRBJ2-1; TRBD2 matches at 11 bases. Germline V gene sequence: CDR1 SQVTM, CDR2 ANQGSEA. V gave up 4 bases and J gave up 9 bases; unmatched junction bases: 11. The CDR3 is 15 residues long. The CDR3 is CSVGLTSGSVGEQFF. As DNA, the CDR3 is TGCAGCGTTGGGCTTACTAGCGGGAGCGTCGGTGAGCAGTTCTTC.

The rearrangement uses TRBV30 and TRBJ2-7, with 10 nucleotides matching TRBD1. The length of the CDR3 is 15 residues. Trimming cost V 1 base and J 2 bases; bases outside gene matches: 5. The germline V gene has CDR1 GTSNPN and CDR2 SVGIG (reference sequence). CDR3 sequence reads: CAWSAGTGATYEQYF. The CDR3 coding sequence is TGTGCCTGGAGTGCGGGGACAGGGGCGACCTACGAGCAGTACTTC. The variable domain in full, completed from reference TRBV30 and TRBJ2-7, reads SQTIHQWPATLVQPVGSPLSLECTVEGTSNPNLYWYRQAAGRGLQLLFYSVGIGQISSEVPQNLSASRPQDRQFILSSKKLLLSDSGFYLCAWSAGTGATYEQYFGPGTRLTVT.

This chain's CDR3 is CASSSGWDTEAFF. As DNA, the CDR3 is TGTGCCAGCAGTAGCGGGTGGGACACTGAAGCTTTCTTT. The chain is built from TRBV6-5 and TRBJ1-1, with no clear D. CDR1 is MNHEY, CDR2 SVGAGI, per germline. V lost 5 bases and J 3 bases, leaving 10 bases between the germline ends. This CDR3 spans 13 amino acids.

This chain's CDR3 is CASSYSRTGRVGELFF. Written as DNA, the CDR3 is TGTGCCAGCAGTTACTCCCGGACAGGGCGAGTCGGGGAGCTGTTTTTT. The chain combines TRBV28 with TRBJ2-2; 8 positions match TRBD1. V was pared by 4 bases and J by 7 bases, with 11 bases of the junction left unmatched. CDR1 and CDR2 (germline): MDHEN, SYDVKM. CDR3 length: 16 residues.

The chain has TRBV15 and TRBJ2-1, with 10 nucleotides matching TRBD2. The length of the CDR3 is 14 residues. Per the germline V gene, CDR1 is LNHNV and CDR2 is YYDKDF (reference sequence). Trimming at V came to 3 bases and at J to 9 bases, leaving 5 bases not matched to a gene. CDR3 residues: CATSSSSGSSEQFF. The CDR3 region has the DNA TGTGCCACCAGCAGTTCTAGCGGGAGTAGTGAGCAGTTCTTC.

The J gene is TRBJ1-2, the V gene TRBV6-6; TRBD1 is a possible D gene (6 bases). The germline V gene encodes CDR1 MNHNY and CDR2 SVGAGI (reference sequence). The CDR3 consists of 15 residues. The V gene lost 6 bases and the J gene lost 8 bases, with 22 bases spanning the gap. CDR3 region: CASRQNTGRGGGYTF. The CDR3 DNA sequence: TGTGCCAGCAGACAAAATACAGGGAGGGGCGGCGGCTACACCTTC.

The chain recombines TRBV5-1 with TRBJ1-4; D call uncertain. CDR3 size: 16 residues. Germline V gene lookup returns CDR1 SGHRS and CDR2 YFSETQ. Between the trimmed V and J ends, which lost 2 bases and 4 bases, there was a span of 15 bases. CDR3 nucleotide sequence: TGCGCCAGCAGCTTCCGGGCCGCAGGACTTAATGAAAAACTGTTTTTT. Amino acids: CASSFRAAGLNEKLFF.

This clone has only a few counts. The rearrangement joins TRBV4-1 to TRBJ1-5, with 7 bases that match TRBD1. With 2 bases clipped from V and 0 bases from J, the junction kept 4 bases outside the gene matches. Germline V CDR1 and CDR2: MGHRA, YSYEKL. The CDR3 consists of 16 residues. The CDR3: CASSQHGTASNQPQHF. CDR3 nucleotide sequence: TGCGCCAGCAGCCAACACGGGACAGCTAGCAATCAGCCCCAGCATTTT.